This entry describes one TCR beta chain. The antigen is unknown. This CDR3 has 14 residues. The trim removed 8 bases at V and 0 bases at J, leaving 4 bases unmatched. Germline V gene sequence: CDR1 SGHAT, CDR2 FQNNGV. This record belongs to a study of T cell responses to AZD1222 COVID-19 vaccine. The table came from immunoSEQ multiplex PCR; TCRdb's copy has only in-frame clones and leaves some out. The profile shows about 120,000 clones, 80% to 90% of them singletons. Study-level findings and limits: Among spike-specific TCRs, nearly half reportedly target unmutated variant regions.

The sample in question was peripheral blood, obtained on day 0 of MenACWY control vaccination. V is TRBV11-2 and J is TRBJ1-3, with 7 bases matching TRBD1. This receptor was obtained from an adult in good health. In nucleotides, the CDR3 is TGTGCCAGCTACAGGGGAGGCTCTGGAAACACCATATATTTT. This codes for CASYRGGSGNTIYF.